The rows below give T cell receptor beta chains drawn from one sample of a study of somatic mutations in cytotoxic T cells in rheumatoid arthritis. Produced via immunoSEQ multiplex PCR; TCRdb's table is partial and in-frame only. The repertoire includes almost 15,000 clones, roughly 72% of them detected once, and about 9.4% sits in the top ten. Sequencing was performed on CD8+ T cells sorted from blood. The receptors come from an adult with rheumatoid arthritis. The CDR3 runs from the conserved cysteine through the conserved F or W. Fields, in order: clone size, V gene, J gene, D gene, CDR3 DNA, CDR3 protein. A D gene is named only where the DNA matches it firmly. Clone size appears in some rows only: once, few, many, or a class for an expanded clone.

clone size: NA; V gene: TRBV18; J gene: TRBJ2-1; D gene: NA; CDR3 DNA: TGTGCCAGCTCACCCCAGGGCCTCTACAATGAGCAGTTCTTC; CDR3 protein: CASSPQGLYNEQFF
clone size: few; V gene: TRBV5-6; J gene: TRBJ2-7; D gene: NA; CDR3 DNA: TGTGCCAGCAGCTTGGTGAGCTCCTACGAGCAGTACTTC; CDR3 protein: CASSLVSSYEQYF
clone size: few; V gene: TRBV4-1; J gene: TRBJ2-1; D gene: NA; CDR3 DNA: TGCGCCAGCAGCCTCACTTGGCGGAAAGGCAATGAGCAGTTCTTC; CDR3 protein: CASSLTWRKGNEQFF
clone size: NA; V gene: TRBV4-1; J gene: TRBJ1-2; D gene: NA; CDR3 DNA: TGCGCCAGCAGCCAAGGATTCGGACTGGGCTATGGCTACACCTTC; CDR3 protein: CASSQGFGLGYGYTF
clone size: NA; V gene: TRBV4-2; J gene: TRBJ1-1; D gene: NA; CDR3 DNA: TGTGCCAGCAGCCAAAACCGGGGCAGGTCTGAAGCTTTCTTT; CDR3 protein: CASSQNRGRSEAFF
clone size: NA; V gene: TRBV9; J gene: TRBJ1-2; D gene: TRBD1; CDR3 DNA: TGTGCCAGCAGCCCCTTCACGACAGGGGGGGACTATGGCTACACCTTC; CDR3 protein: CASSPFTTGGDYGYTF
clone size: medium-sized; V gene: TRBV21-1; J gene: TRBJ1-2; D gene: NA; CDR3 DNA: TGTGCCAGCAGCCCAAGCAGCCTCTATGGCTACACCTTC; CDR3 protein: CASSPSSLYGYTF
clone size: NA; V gene: TRBV15; J gene: TRBJ1-5; D gene: NA; CDR3 DNA: TGTGCCACCAGCAGAGGCAATCAGCCCCAGCATTTT; CDR3 protein: CATSRGNQPQHF
clone size: NA; V gene: TRBV7-2; J gene: TRBJ2-3; D gene: NA; CDR3 DNA: TGTGCCAGCAGCTTAGTACACACAGATACGCAGTATTTT; CDR3 protein: CASSLVHTDTQYF
clone size: NA; V gene: TRBV5-4; J gene: TRBJ1-3; D gene: NA; CDR3 DNA: TGTGCCAGCAGCTTTGACGGTGGAAACACCATATATTTT; CDR3 protein: CASSFDGGNTIYF
clone size: NA; V gene: TRBV7-9; J gene: TRBJ2-7; D gene: TRBD2; CDR3 DNA: TGTGCCAGCAGCTTTGTCCTAGCGGGGGGGCTCGAGCAGTACTTC; CDR3 protein: CASSFVLAGGLEQYF
clone size: few; V gene: TRBV14; J gene: TRBJ2-3; D gene: TRBD2; CDR3 DNA: TGTGCCAGCAGCCACTCACTAGCGGGGGGCCCAGATACGCAGTATTTT; CDR3 protein: CASSHSLAGGPDTQYF
clone size: NA; V gene: TRBV7-9; J gene: TRBJ2-1; D gene: NA; CDR3 DNA: TGTGCCAGCAGCTTGGCTAACTCCTACAATGAGCAGTTCTTC; CDR3 protein: CASSLANSYNEQFF
clone size: once; V gene: TRBV14; J gene: TRBJ1-4; D gene: NA; CDR3 DNA: TGTGCCAGCAGCCAGAGAGTTAGGGGGATCGCGGATGAAAAACTGTTTTTT; CDR3 protein: CASSQRVRGIADEKLFF
clone size: NA; V gene: TRBV27; J gene: TRBJ1-2; D gene: NA; CDR3 DNA: TGTGCCAGCAGTTTCGGGTCGGGGGGTGGCTACACCTTC; CDR3 protein: CASSFGSGGGYTF
clone size: once; V gene: TRBV5-1; J gene: TRBJ1-1; D gene: TRBD1; CDR3 DNA: TGCGCCAGCAGACTAGGGGGGGGACAGTTGAACACTGAAGCTTTCTTT; CDR3 protein: CASRLGGGQLNTEAFF
clone size: NA; V gene: TRBV5-1; J gene: TRBJ1-5; D gene: NA; CDR3 DNA: TGCGCCAGCCATGTGGCCCCTAATCAGCCCCAGCATTTT; CDR3 protein: CASHVAPNQPQHF
clone size: few; V gene: TRBV6-5; J gene: TRBJ1-1; D gene: NA; CDR3 DNA: TGTGCCACCCTGGGATCCAACACTGAAGCTTTCTTT; CDR3 protein: CATLGSNTEAFF
clone size: few; V gene: TRBV11-3; J gene: TRBJ2-3; D gene: NA; CDR3 DNA: TGTGCCAGCAGCTTAGCACGGGGGCCCACAGATACGCAGTATTTT; CDR3 protein: CASSLARGPTDTQYF
clone size: NA; V gene: TRBV9; J gene: TRBJ1-1; D gene: NA; CDR3 DNA: TGTGCCAGCAGCCCGGCGGGACGGATGAACACTGAAGCTTTCTTT; CDR3 protein: CASSPAGRMNTEAFF
clone size: NA; V gene: TRBV15; J gene: TRBJ1-1; D gene: NA; CDR3 DNA: TGTGCCACCAGCAGAGCGGTTGGCATGAACACTGAAGCTTTCTTT; CDR3 protein: CATSRAVGMNTEAFF
clone size: NA; V gene: TRBV6-1; J gene: TRBJ1-1; D gene: NA; CDR3 DNA: TGTGCCAGCAGTGGGGGACCGACTACTGAAGCTTTCTTT; CDR3 protein: CASSGGPTTEAFF
clone size: few; V gene: TRBV20-1; J gene: TRBJ1-1; D gene: TRBD1; CDR3 DNA: TGCAGTGCAAGGGACAGTTTCGAAGCTTTCTTT; CDR3 protein: CSARDSFEAFF
clone size: NA; V gene: TRBV15; J gene: TRBJ2-1; D gene: NA; CDR3 DNA: TGTGCCACAACATCGCAGGCCTACAATGAGCAGTTCTTC; CDR3 protein: CATTSQAYNEQFF
clone size: once; V gene: TRBV7-8; J gene: TRBJ2-1; D gene: TRBD2; CDR3 DNA: TGTGCCAGCAGATCAGGGACTAGCGGGGGGAATGAGCAGTTCTTC; CDR3 protein: CASRSGTSGGNEQFF
clone size: NA; V gene: TRBV19; J gene: TRBJ1-2; D gene: NA; CDR3 DNA: TGTGCCAGTAGTATGTCGGCTAGTTTGGTTTCTAACTATGGCTACACCTTC; CDR3 protein: CASSMSASLVSNYGYTF
clone size: NA; V gene: TRBV4-1; J gene: TRBJ2-1; D gene: NA; CDR3 DNA: TGCGCCAGCAGCCAAAGGAGCAGGAGCTCCTACAATGAGCAGTTCTTC; CDR3 protein: CASSQRSRSSYNEQFF
clone size: NA; V gene: TRBV27; J gene: TRBJ2-1; D gene: NA; CDR3 DNA: TGTGCCAGCACCCCGAGCCACCACCAAGAGCAGTTCTTC; CDR3 protein: CASTPSHHQEQFF
clone size: once; V gene: TRBV29-1; J gene: TRBJ2-5; D gene: NA; CDR3 DNA: TGCAGCGTTGAAGATGGACGGGGGCGAGAAGAGACCCAGTACTTC; CDR3 protein: CSVEDGRGREETQYF
clone size: NA; V gene: TRBV29-1; J gene: TRBJ2-3; D gene: TRBD2; CDR3 DNA: TGCAGCGTTGAACGGGTAACGGGGGGGAGCACAGATACGCAGTATTTT; CDR3 protein: CSVERVTGGSTDTQYF
clone size: NA; V gene: TRBV18; J gene: TRBJ2-2; D gene: TRBD2; CDR3 DNA: TGTGCCAGCTCACCTTGGTCTAGCGGGGGCCGCAACACCGGGGAGCTGTTTTTT; CDR3 protein: CASSPWSSGGRNTGELFF